The 14 T cell receptor beta chains in this list originate from one sample, sequenced in a study of blood T cell repertoires in COVID-19. The assay was immunoSEQ multiplex PCR, and TCRdb's table has in-frame clones only and misses some. The sample holds about 440,000 clones, roughly 88% seen once. Material for sequencing was PBMCs or T cells enriched from blood (not recorded which). The receptor source for this set is a man aged 18 to 30 who had recovered from COVID-19.

The genes are TRBV11-2 and TRBJ1-1, with TRBD1 identical over 9 bases. V lost 0 bases and J lost 5; bases outside the gene matches: 10. Germline CDR1 reads SGHAT; CDR2 reads FQNNGV. CDR3 length equals 17 residues. CDR3: CASSLEWATGGGTEAFF. CDR3 DNA sequence: TGTGCCAGCAGCTTAGAGTGGGCGACAGGGGGTGGTACTGAAGCTTTCTTT.

The chain joins TRBV19 to TRBJ1-2; 7 bases line up with TRBD1. The CDR3 is 15 residues long. Germline CDR1 reads LNHDA; CDR2 reads SQIVND (reference sequence). The trim removed 9 bases at V and 2 bases at J, leaving 12 bases unmatched. CDR3: CASNPSTGKNYGYTF. The CDR3 DNA sequence: TGTGCCAGCAACCCCTCGACAGGGAAAAACTATGGCTACACCTTC.

This chain joins TRBV7-9 and TRBJ2-7; TRBD1 agrees at 11 bases. Germline V CDR1 and CDR2: SEHNR, FQNEAQ (reference sequence). CDR3 length: 15 residues. Germline trimming cut 5 bases from V and 3 bases from J; bases unmatched to any gene: 6. The CDR3 loop is CASSGAGQGVYEQYF. DNA of the CDR3: TGTGCCAGCAGCGGAGCGGGACAGGGGGTCTACGAGCAGTACTTC.

The rearrangement joins TRBV5-6 to TRBJ1-2; tentatively, D is TRBD1 (6 bases). Germline V lookup: CDR1 SGHDT, CDR2 YYEEEE. Deletions cut 4 bases from V and 2 bases from J, with 21 bases between. The CDR3 consists of 17 residues. The CDR3 DNA follows: TGTGCCAGCAGCAGACCTAATACAGGGCCGAGGAACTATGGCTACACCTTC. This codes for CASSRPNTGPRNYGYTF. The full variable domain, its missing parts supplied by reference TRBV5-6 and TRBJ1-2, is DAGVTQSPTHLIKTRGQQVTLRCSPKSGHDTVSWYQQALGQGPQFIFQYYEEEERQRGNFPDRFSGHQFPNYSSELNVNALLLGDSALYLCASSRPNTGPRNYGYTFGSGTRLTVV.

This chain connects TRBV30 to TRBJ1-1, with unresolved D. V shed 0 bases and J shed 5 bases, with 7 bases lying between them. The CDR3 is made up of 12 amino acids. Per the germline V gene, CDR1 is GTSNPN and CDR2 is SVGIG (reference sequence). CDR3 in amino acids: CAWSVPGTEAFF. CDR3 sequence (DNA): TGTGCCTGGAGTGTACCCGGGACTGAAGCTTTCTTT.

The J gene is TRBJ2-2, the V gene TRBV29-1; TRBD1 agrees at 7 bases. V lost 3 bases and J lost 5; bases outside the gene matches: 9. Germline-derived CDR1 and CDR2 are SQVTM and ANQGSEA. CDR3 length: 15 residues. CDR3 region: CSVEGTAERTGELFF. The DNA of the CDR3 is TGCAGCGTTGAGGGGACAGCTGAACGTACCGGGGAGCTGTTTTTT.

This chain links TRBV27 with TRBJ2-7, with D perhaps matching TRBD2 (5 bases). V lost 1 base and J lost 4, with 23 bases in between. Germline assignment: CDR1 MNHEY and CDR2 SMNVEV (reference sequence). This CDR3 is 18 amino acids long. The CDR3 nucleotides are TGTGCCAGCAGTTTATTAGGGCCCGCGGCAGGCCGGGGATACGAGCAGTACTTC. Its translation: CASSLLGPAAGRGYEQYF.

J is TRBJ2-5 and V is TRBV7-3; 8 bases are shared with TRBD2. The V segment lost 5 bases and the J segment 7 bases; nucleotides outside the gene matches: 9. Germline loops: CDR1 SGHTA, CDR2 FQGTGA. This CDR3 is 14 amino acids long. Here the CDR3 reads CASSEGLAGGTQYF. The DNA for the CDR3 is TGTGCCAGCAGCGAAGGACTAGCCGGGGGGACCCAGTACTTC.

This rearrangement joins TRBV19 to TRBJ1-6; perhaps TRBD1 as D (5 bases). Trimming shortened V by 10 bases and J by 7 bases, and 14 bases separated the two germline ends. CDR3 length equals 13 residues. The V gene's germline CDR1 is LNHDA and CDR2 SQIVND (reference sequence). CDR3 coding DNA: TGTGCCACCGGAAGTCAGGGCAATTCACCCCTCCACTTT. Amino acids: CATGSQGNSPLHF.

This clone has only one observation. The CDR3, as DNA: TGTGCCAGCAGTTTTTTCCGGGACACCCAGGGCACTGAAGCTTTCTTT. Its protein is CASSFFRDTQGTEAFF. V is TRBV28 and J is TRBJ1-1; perhaps TRBD1 as D (6 bases). The CDR3 runs 16 residues. Per germline, CDR1 MDHEN and CDR2 SYDVKM. V was cut by 3 bases and J by 4 bases, with 18 bases left in between.

This clone was picked up one time. The chain carries TRBV2 and TRBJ1-1; 10 nucleotides agree with TRBD1. CDR3 size: 13 residues. V shed 4 bases, J shed 4 bases, and the junction held 0 bases outside the gene matches. Germline V gene lookup returns CDR1 SNHLY and CDR2 FYNNEI. The CDR3: CASSGQGATEAFF. DNA of the CDR3: TGTGCCAGCAGTGGACAGGGGGCCACTGAAGCTTTCTTT.

The chain combines TRBV30 with TRBJ1-4; maybe TRBD1 (5 bases). Germline-derived CDR1 and CDR2 are GTSNPN and SVGIG (reference sequence). V was pared by 0 bases and J by 8 bases, with 10 bases between. This CDR3 is built from 13 residues. The CDR3 nucleotides read TGTGCCTGGAGTGTAAGGGAGGGGGAAAAACTGTTTTTT. The encoded protein is CAWSVREGEKLFF.

The rearrangement joins TRBV2 to TRBJ2-7; the match to TRBD1 covers 9 bases. CDR3 size: 14 residues. Germline CDR1 is SNHLY and CDR2 is FYNNEI. The V segment lost 2 bases and the J segment 5 bases; nucleotides outside the gene matches: 4. CDR3 residues: CASSEHRGRDEQYF. DNA for the CDR3: TGTGCCAGCAGTGAACACAGGGGGCGAGACGAGCAGTACTTC.

This rearrangement joins TRBV2 to TRBJ1-4, with TRBD1 identical over 8 bases. Trimming removed 7 bases from V and 6 bases from J; junction bases left unmatched: 13. Germline V gives CDR1 SNHLY, CDR2 FYNNEI. The CDR3 covers 16 residues. The CDR3 sequence: CASNSGTGPRHEKLFF. In nucleotides, the CDR3 is TGTGCCAGCAACTCGGGGACAGGACCAAGGCATGAAAAACTGTTTTTT.